Listed here are 4 T cell receptor beta chains from one sample, sequenced in a study of blood T cell repertoires in COVID-19. Profiling relied on immunoSEQ multiplex PCR, and the TCRdb table lists in-frame clones only, not all of them. This repertoire shows some 370,000 clones, roughly 86% found once; its top ten account for around 9.3%. Sequencing was carried out using peripheral blood. The receptors derive from a woman aged 25 to 45 with COVID-19, enrolled during active disease.

This chain links TRBV10-3 with TRBJ2-7, with a weak D call TRBD2 (7 bases). The length of the CDR3 is 12 residues. Germline V gene data show CDR1 as ENHRY and CDR2 as SYGVKD. V lost 3 bases to trimming and J lost 10 bases, with 13 bases between them. CDR3 amino acids: CAISDWGGGQYF. The CDR3 bases are TGTGCCATCAGTGACTGGGGGGGCGGACAGTACTTC.

This rearrangement joins TRBV29-1 to TRBJ1-1; TRBD1 matches at 7 bases. From germline, CDR1 is SQVTM and CDR2 ANQGSEA. Trimming removed 5 bases from V and 3 bases from J; junction bases left unmatched: 3. This CDR3 contains 12 residues. Here the CDR3 reads CSVWGTDTEAFF. CDR3 bases: TGCAGCGTTTGGGGGACAGACACTGAAGCTTTCTTT.

The V and J genes are TRBV13 and TRBJ1-1; D gene ambiguous. The CDR3 spans 14 residues. Per the germline V gene, CDR1 is PRHDT and CDR2 is FYEKMQ (reference sequence). Between the trimmed V and J ends, which lost 1 base and 1 base, there was a span of 7 bases. The CDR3 DNA is TGTGCCAGCAGCTTAGTCAGATCGAACACTGAAGCTTTCTTT. This gives the protein CASSLVRSNTEAFF. The whole variable domain, filled in from reference TRBV13 and TRBJ1-1, reads AAGVIQSPRHLIKEKRETATLKCYPIPRHDTVYWYQQGPGQDPQFLISFYEKMQSDKGSIPDRFSAQQFSDYHSELNMSSLELGDSALYFCASSLVRSNTEAFFGQGTRLTVV.

This chain connects TRBV18 to TRBJ1-5; 8 bases match TRBD1. V lost 5 bases to trimming and J lost 7 bases; unmatched junction nucleotides: 10. The germline CDR1 and CDR2 sequences are KGHSH and LQKENI. The CDR3 runs to 15 residues. The CDR3 DNA follows: TGTGCCAGCTCATTCTCAGGGGGCGCGGGACAGCCCCAGCATTTT. Its translation: CASSFSGGAGQPQHF. Supplemented by reference TRBV18 and TRBJ1-5, the full variable domain reads NAGVMQNPRHLVRRRGQEARLRCSPMKGHSHVYWYRQLPEEGLKFMVYLQKENIIDESGMPKERFSAEFPKEGPSILRIQQVVRGDSAAYFCASSFSGGAGQPQHFGDGTRLSIL.